This T cell receptor (beta chain) was sequenced for a study of cytotoxic CD8 clonotypes in ibrutinib-treated CLL. Study conclusions and caveats: Baseline levels of clonality went above those of age-matched healthy donors and moved with circulating CD8+ T-cell counts. The public clonotypes identified were infrequent and showed contraction or stability on treatment.

Sequencing was performed with immunoSEQ multiplex PCR; in TCRdb, only in-frame clones are kept and a portion is missing. The repertoire holds some 300,000 clones, roughly 80% seen once, with over 5.5% in the top ten. As regards this clone: Its antigen is unknown.

This CDR3 has 11 residues. Germline V gene data show CDR1 as SGHRS and CDR2 as YFSETQ. V shed 4 bases and J shed 4 bases, with 6 bases lying between them. The input for sequencing was PBMCs, taken before ibrutinib treatment. The genes are TRBV5-1 and TRBJ2-7; the D is unclear. The clonotype comes from a human donor with chronic lymphocytic leukemia. DNA for the CDR3: TGCGCCAGCAGCACAGCATACGAGCAGTACTTC. Amino acid sequence: CASSTAYEQYF. Supplemented by reference TRBV5-1 and TRBJ2-7, the full variable domain reads KAGVTQTPRYLIKTRGQQVTLSCSPISGHRSVSWYQQTPGQGLQFLFEYFSETQRNKGNFPGRFSGRQFSNSRSEMNVSTLELGDSALYLCASSTAYEQYFGPGTRLTVT.